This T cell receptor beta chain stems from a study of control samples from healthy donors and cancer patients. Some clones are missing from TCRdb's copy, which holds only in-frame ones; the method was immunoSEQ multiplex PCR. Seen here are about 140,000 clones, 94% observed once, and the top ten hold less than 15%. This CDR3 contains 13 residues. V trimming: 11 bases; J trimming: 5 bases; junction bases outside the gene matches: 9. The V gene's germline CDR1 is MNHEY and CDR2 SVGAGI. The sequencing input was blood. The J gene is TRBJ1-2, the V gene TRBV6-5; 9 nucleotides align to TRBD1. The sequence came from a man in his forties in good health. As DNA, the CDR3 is TGTGCCGCCGCCCCCGGGACAGGGTATGGCTACACCTTC. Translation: CAAAPGTGYGYTF.